Following are 7 T cell receptor beta chains from one sample sequenced in a study of blood T cell repertoires in COVID-19 (TCRdb year 2020). Libraries were prepared through the immunoSEQ multiplex PCR assay. The table comes from immuneACCESS by way of TCRdb, which keeps in-frame sequences with V and J called. Part of the clones is missing from these tables; in studies checked, under half for an unresolved V gene and the rest for unknown reasons. Within this sample are approximately 150,000 clones, with 84% of them counted one time only. Together, the top ten hold roughly 2.3% of the sample. Sequencing used PBMCs or T cells enriched from blood (not recorded which). All receptors come from a man aged 40-49 years with acute COVID-19.

The CDR3 DNA follows: TGTGCCAGCAGCTTAACGGTGGAGGAGACCCAGTACTTC. It specifies CASSLTVEETQYF. The genes are TRBV7-3 and TRBJ2-5; D uncertain. This CDR3 has 13 amino acids. Germline V gives CDR1 SGHTA, CDR2 FQGTGA. V lost 0 bases and J 5 bases, leaving 7 bases between the germline ends.

This clone was recorded a few times. This chain uses TRBV10-3 with TRBJ2-5; a weak D match, TRBD1 (5 bases). This CDR3 is 13 amino acids long. Germline values: CDR1 ENHRY, CDR2 SYGVKD. Between the trimmed V and J ends, which lost 8 bases and 5 bases, there was a span of 15 bases. CDR3 protein: CAIGSRAEETQYF. The CDR3 nucleotides are TGTGCCATCGGCAGCAGGGCTGAGGAGACCCAGTACTTC.

This rearrangement joins TRBV6-1 to TRBJ2-5; weak D call: TRBD1 (7 bases). CDR1 is MNHNS and CDR2 is SASEGT in the germline V gene. Between the trimmed V and J ends, which lost 2 bases and 5 bases, there was a span of 12 bases. This CDR3 has 14 residues. The CDR3 here is CASSELSGGETQYF. The CDR3 bases are TGTGCCAGCAGTGAACTATCAGGGGGGGAGACCCAGTACTTC.

J is TRBJ1-1 and V is TRBV30, with D tentatively TRBD1 (6 bases). The CDR3 loop spans 13 amino acids. The V end lost 0 bases, the J end lost 5 bases, and 10 bases lay between the germline ends. The germline CDR1 and CDR2 sequences are GTSNPN and SVGIG (reference sequence). The chain's CDR3 is CAWSVTGRTEAFF. The CDR3 DNA reads as TGTGCCTGGAGTGTAACAGGGCGGACTGAAGCTTTCTTT.

The chain is built from TRBV2 and TRBJ1-2, with TRBD1 identical over 9 bases. With V trimmed by 6 bases and J by 4 bases, 6 bases remained unmatched. CDR3 length: 14 amino acids. In germline, CDR1 is SNHLY, CDR2 FYNNEI. The CDR3, as DNA: TGTGCCAGCAGCCAGACAGGGGGTAGCTATGGCTACACCTTC. Its protein product is CASSQTGGSYGYTF.

Here the CDR3 reads CASSLVYGGLNTEAFF. The DNA of the CDR3 is TGTGCCAGCAGCTTAGTATATGGGGGCCTGAACACTGAAGCTTTCTTT. The genes are TRBV11-2 and TRBJ1-1; TRBD1 might be the D (6 bases). Trimming removed 1 base at V and 0 bases at J, with 12 bases between. The germline V gene has CDR1 SGHAT and CDR2 FQNNGV. CDR3 length: 16 amino acids.

This clone is a singleton in its sample. CDR3 loop: CASSIGESGYANYGYTF. In DNA, the CDR3 is TGTGCCAGTAGTATCGGGGAGTCAGGATACGCTAACTATGGCTACACCTTC. This chain connects TRBV19 to TRBJ1-2; D unclear. Trimming took off 3 bases at V and 0 bases at J, with 17 bases between the two ends. The CDR3 extends over 17 amino acids. Germline V CDR1 and CDR2: LNHDA, SQIVND (reference sequence). The full variable domain, completed using reference TRBV19 and TRBJ1-2, is DGGITQSPKYLFRKEGQNVTLSCEQNLNHDAMYWYRQDPGQGLRLIYYSQIVNDFQKGDIAEGYSVSREKKESFPLTVTSAQKNPTAFYLCASSIGESGYANYGYTFGSGTRLTVV.